This T cell receptor (beta chain) is from a study of blood T cell repertoires in COVID-19. Across the study: The samples span acute and convalescent COVID-19 from the United States, Italy and Spain.

Followed longitudinally, the Seattle patients had been enrolled during active infection. The CDR3 length is 15 residues. The junction had 8 bases not matched to a gene; V was cut back by 4 bases and J by 4 bases. Germline-derived CDR1 and CDR2 are SGHKS and YYEKEE (reference sequence). How the authors handled the data: Using reference gene primer amplification, nucleated cell counts were estimated. TCRdb's copy holds only in-frame clones and misses some; the assay was immunoSEQ multiplex PCR. D and trimming were read from the DNA, whereas the V and J calls and clone size are those reported in that table. In the table there are roughly 410,000 clones, approximately 87% of which are singletons.

The TCR sequence derives from a woman between 55 and 75 years old with COVID-19, enrolled during active disease. This chain joins TRBV5-5 and TRBJ2-5; 9 nucleotides line up with TRBD1. Sequencing was performed on peripheral blood. DNA for the CDR3: TGTGCCAGCAGCGCACGGGACAGGGTACGAGAGACCCAGTACTTC. It specifies CASSARDRVRETQYF.